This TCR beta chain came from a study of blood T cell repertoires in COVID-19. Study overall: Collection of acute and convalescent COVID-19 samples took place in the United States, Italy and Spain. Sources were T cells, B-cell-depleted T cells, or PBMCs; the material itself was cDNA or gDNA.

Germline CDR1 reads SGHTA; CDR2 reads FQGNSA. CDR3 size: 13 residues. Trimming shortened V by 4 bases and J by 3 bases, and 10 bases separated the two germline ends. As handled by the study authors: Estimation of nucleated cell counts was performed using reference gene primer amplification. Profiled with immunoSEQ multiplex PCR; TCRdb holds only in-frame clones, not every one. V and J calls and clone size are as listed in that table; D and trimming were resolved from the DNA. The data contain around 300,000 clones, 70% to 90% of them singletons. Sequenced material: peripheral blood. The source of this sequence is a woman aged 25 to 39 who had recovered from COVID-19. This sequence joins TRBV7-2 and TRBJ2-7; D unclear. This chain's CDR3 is CASSSVPNYEQYF. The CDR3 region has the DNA TGTGCCAGCAGCTCGGTTCCAAACTACGAGCAGTACTTC.